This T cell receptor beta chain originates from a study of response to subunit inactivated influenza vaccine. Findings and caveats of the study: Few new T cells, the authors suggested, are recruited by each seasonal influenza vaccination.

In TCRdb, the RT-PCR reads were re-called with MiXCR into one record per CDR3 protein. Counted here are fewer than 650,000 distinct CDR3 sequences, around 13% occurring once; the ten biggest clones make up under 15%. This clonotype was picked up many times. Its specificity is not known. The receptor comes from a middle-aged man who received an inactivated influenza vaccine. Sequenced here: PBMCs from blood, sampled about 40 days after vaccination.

In nucleotides, the CDR3 is TGTGCCAGCAGCCGGAACGGACACAATCAGCCCCAGCATTTT. Protein product: CASSRNGHNQPQHF. The J gene is TRBJ1-5, the V gene TRBV7-9; maybe TRBD1 (5 bases). The V end lost 5 bases, the J end lost 3 bases, and 11 bases lay between the germline ends. This CDR3 contains 14 residues. Germline CDR1 is SEHNR and CDR2 is FQNEAQ (reference sequence).